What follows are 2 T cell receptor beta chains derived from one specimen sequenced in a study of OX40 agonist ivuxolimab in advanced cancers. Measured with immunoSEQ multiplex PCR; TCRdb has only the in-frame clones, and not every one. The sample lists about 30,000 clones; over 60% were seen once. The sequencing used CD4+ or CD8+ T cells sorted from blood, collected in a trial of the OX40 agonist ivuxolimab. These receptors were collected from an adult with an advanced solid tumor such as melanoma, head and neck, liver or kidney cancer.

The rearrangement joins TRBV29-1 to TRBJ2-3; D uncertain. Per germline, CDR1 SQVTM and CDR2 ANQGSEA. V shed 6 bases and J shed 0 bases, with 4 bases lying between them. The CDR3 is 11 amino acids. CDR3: CSVDSTDTQYF. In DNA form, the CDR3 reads TGCAGCGTCGATAGCACAGATACGCAGTATTTT.

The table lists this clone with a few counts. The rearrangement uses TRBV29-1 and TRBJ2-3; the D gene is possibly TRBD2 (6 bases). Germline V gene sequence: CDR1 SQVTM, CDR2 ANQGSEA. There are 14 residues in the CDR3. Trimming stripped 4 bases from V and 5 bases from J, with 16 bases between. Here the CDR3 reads CSVVWGDFVDTQYF. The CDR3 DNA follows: TGCAGCGTTGTGTGGGGGGACTTCGTAGATACGCAGTATTTT.